This entry lists 31 T cell receptor beta chains sequenced from one sample in a study of blood T cell repertoires in COVID-19. Clones were sequenced by immunoSEQ multiplex PCR, and TCRdb holds only the in-frame ones, with some missing. The repertoire has approximately 59,000 clones, about 81% of them found once; the top ten carry over 25%. Material for sequencing was peripheral blood. The source is a man between 60 and 75 years old with COVID-19, enrolled during active disease.

This clone was seen a single time. The chain combines TRBV27 with TRBJ2-6, with TRBD2 identical over 8 bases. V was clipped by 3 bases and J by 3 bases; unmatched bases: 10. Germline V gene sequence: CDR1 MNHEY, CDR2 SMNVEV (reference sequence). The CDR3 consists of 18 residues. The CDR3 sequence: CASSFGGTSRGGANVLTF. Written as DNA, the CDR3 is TGTGCCAGCAGTTTCGGTGGGACTAGTAGGGGTGGGGCCAACGTCCTGACTTTC.

The chain carries TRBV7-3 and TRBJ2-5, with a weak D call TRBD1 (5 bases). Germline V lookup: CDR1 SGHTA, CDR2 FQGTGA. The V and J ends lost 1 base and 1 base respectively, with 10 bases between them. CDR3 length: 15 residues. Here the CDR3 reads CASSLRGRAQETQYF. The CDR3 coding sequence is TGTGCCAGCAGCTTAAGGGGCAGGGCCCAAGAGACCCAGTACTTC.

The chain carries TRBV9 and TRBJ1-3; tentative D call: TRBD1 (6 bases). The CDR3 length is 15 residues. CDR1 and CDR2 from the germline V gene are SGDLS and YYNGEE. Trimming shortened V by 0 bases and J by 4 bases, and 11 bases separated the two germline ends. The CDR3 nucleotides are TGTGCCAGCAGCGTAGCGGCAGGGGTAGGAAACACCATATATTTT. The encoded protein is CASSVAAGVGNTIYF.

This clone showed up just a few times. This sequence joins TRBV5-5 and TRBJ1-2; the D is unclear. This CDR3 is 14 amino acids long. Germline CDR1 and CDR2: SGHKS and YYEKEE (reference sequence). Trimming cost V 4 bases and J 3 bases, with 13 bases left between them. The CDR3 reads CASSPGGPYYGYTF. The CDR3 DNA follows: TGTGCCAGCAGCCCCGGAGGGCCTTACTATGGCTACACCTTC.

This chain connects TRBV11-2 to TRBJ1-3; D remains unclear. Trimming removed 4 bases from V and 0 bases from J, with 10 bases in between. Germline assignment: CDR1 SGHAT and CDR2 FQNNGV. The CDR3 runs to 15 residues. CDR3 sequence: CASSSGLASGNTIYF. The DNA of the CDR3 is TGTGCCAGCAGCTCCGGGTTGGCCTCTGGAAACACCATATATTTT.

This clone was found a few times. This chain uses TRBV6-1 with TRBJ2-7; 7 bases match TRBD2. Per the germline V gene, CDR1 is MNHNS and CDR2 is SASEGT. Germline trimming cut 1 base from V and 4 bases from J; bases unmatched to any gene: 7. This CDR3 has 15 residues. The CDR3 here is CASSEGGGGGYEQYF. The CDR3 DNA reads TGTGCCAGCAGTGAAGGGGGGGGTGGAGGTTACGAGCAGTACTTC.

The chain has TRBV3-1 (or the pseudogene TRBV3-2) and TRBJ2-5; 7 nucleotides align to TRBD2. This CDR3 is 14 amino acids long. J lost 9 bases, V lost 0 bases, and 7 bases had no gene match. The germline gives CDR1 LGHDT, CDR2 YNNKEL (reference sequence). The CDR3 DNA reads TGTGCCAGCAGCCAAGACGGGACTACCGTGGCCCAGTACTTC. Translated, it gives CASSQDGTTVAQYF.

The chain is built from TRBV9 and TRBJ1-3, with TRBD1 as a possible D gene (6 bases). The CDR3 loop spans 17 amino acids. Germline assignment: CDR1 SGDLS and CDR2 YYNGEE. V was shortened by 3 bases and J by 3 bases, with 19 bases between the two germline ends. Here the CDR3 reads CASSAPFNRVYGNTIYF. In DNA, the CDR3 is TGTGCCAGCAGCGCCCCCTTTAACAGGGTGTATGGAAACACCATATATTTT.

The chain couples TRBV5-6 to TRBJ1-6; D unclear. The germline CDR1 and CDR2 sequences are SGHDT and YYEEEE. The CDR3 loop spans 15 amino acids. Trimming stripped 4 bases from V and 0 bases from J, with 8 bases between. The CDR3 bases are TGTGCCAGCAGCCTGGGGAGCTCCTATAATTCACCCCTCCACTTT. Encoded protein: CASSLGSSYNSPLHF. The variable domain in full, with the rest retrieved from reference TRBV5-6 and TRBJ1-6, is DAGVTQSPTHLIKTRGQQVTLRCSPKSGHDTVSWYQQALGQGPQFIFQYYEEEERQRGNFPDRFSGHQFPNYSSELNVNALLLGDSALYLCASSLGSSYNSPLHFGNGTRLTVT.

This clone is a singleton in its sample. The chain couples TRBV18 to TRBJ1-1; TRBD1 agrees at 10 bases. There are 15 residues in the CDR3. J gave up 5 bases and V 7 bases, and 10 bases lay outside the gene matches. Germline CDR1 and CDR2: KGHSH and LQKENI. The CDR3 protein is CASLPLQGQGTEAFF. The CDR3 DNA sequence: TGTGCCAGCTTACCCCTCCAGGGACAGGGGACTGAAGCTTTCTTT.

This chain links TRBV10-3 with TRBJ2-7; perhaps TRBD1 as D (5 bases). This CDR3 is 13 amino acids long. V shed 6 bases and J shed 2 bases, with 11 bases lying between them. The germline CDR1 and CDR2 sequences are ENHRY and SYGVKD. The DNA for the CDR3 is TGTGCCATCAGGCCCGACAGAGCCTACGAGCAGTACTTC. As protein: CAIRPDRAYEQYF.

V and J are TRBV10-3 and TRBJ2-1; 14 positions agree with TRBD2. The germline V gene has CDR1 ENHRY and CDR2 SYGVKD. V shed 6 bases, J shed 7 bases, and the junction held 2 bases outside the gene matches. CDR3 length equals 14 residues. CDR3 amino acids: CAISGTSGSNEQFF. Here the CDR3 DNA reads TGTGCCATCAGCGGGACTAGCGGGAGTAATGAGCAGTTCTTC.

V is TRBV5-1 and J is TRBJ2-1; possible D gene TRBD2, 5 bases. CDR1 is SGHRS, CDR2 YFSETQ, per germline. This CDR3 region has 15 residues. V was trimmed by 7 bases and J by 0 bases, leaving 14 bases between them. This CDR3 is CASGMGRSSYNEQFF. The DNA of the CDR3 is TGCGCCAGCGGGATGGGGAGAAGCTCCTACAATGAGCAGTTCTTC. Looking up the rest from reference TRBV5-1 and TRBJ2-1 gives the full variable domain: KAGVTQTPRYLIKTRGQQVTLSCSPISGHRSVSWYQQTPGQGLQFLFEYFSETQRNKGNFPGRFSGRQFSNSRSEMNVSTLELGDSALYLCASGMGRSSYNEQFFGPGTRLTVL.

The J gene is TRBJ2-1, the V gene TRBV5-4, with D possibly being TRBD2 (6 bases). This CDR3 is 16 amino acids long. Germline values: CDR1 SGHNT, CDR2 YYREEE (reference sequence). V was clipped by 0 bases and J by 6 bases, with 16 bases between them. This CDR3 is CASSLVAGGVRNEQFF. CDR3 DNA: TGTGCCAGCAGCTTGGTTGCGGGCGGGGTACGCAATGAGCAGTTCTTC.

This chain uses TRBV7-8 with TRBJ1-2; 7 bases align to TRBD1. V lost 1 base to trimming and J lost 8 bases; unmatched junction nucleotides: 10. The CDR3 has 15 amino acids. Germline V CDR1 and CDR2: SGHVS, FQNEAQ. CDR3: CASSLVGGAGSGYTF. CDR3 bases: TGTGCCAGCAGCTTAGTAGGGGGCGCTGGGAGCGGCTACACCTTC.

V and J are TRBV19 and TRBJ2-1; D is perhaps TRBD2 (5 bases). CDR1 is LNHDA and CDR2 is SQIVND in the germline V gene (reference sequence). The V end lost 5 bases, the J end lost 9 bases, and 14 bases lay between the germline ends. CDR3 length: 13 amino acids. Written as DNA, the CDR3 is TGTGCCAGTAGTGACCTAGCACCGACTGAGCAGTTCTTC. Translation gives CASSDLAPTEQFF. The whole variable domain, remainder taken from reference TRBV19 and TRBJ2-1, is DGGITQSPKYLFRKEGQNVTLSCEQNLNHDAMYWYRQDPGQGLRLIYYSQIVNDFQKGDIAEGYSVSREKKESFPLTVTSAQKNPTAFYLCASSDLAPTEQFFGPGTRLTVL.

The rearrangement joins TRBV21-1 to TRBJ2-4; the table's D call, TRBD1, has no DNA check behind it. TRBV21-1 is a pseudogene. CDR3 length: 16 residues. The CDR3 region is CASTNRDRVAKNIQYF. Here the CDR3 DNA reads TGTGCCAGCACCAATAGAGACAGGGTCGCCAAAAACATTCAGTACTTC.

The chain links TRBV20-1 to TRBJ2-1; possible D gene TRBD2, 5 bases. The CDR3 runs 12 residues. Deletions cut 3 bases from V and 9 bases from J, with 12 bases between. Germline values: CDR1 DFQATT, CDR2 SNEGSKA (reference sequence). The CDR3 is CSASGSGGEQFF. CDR3 nucleotide sequence: TGCAGTGCTAGTGGGAGTGGCGGTGAGCAGTTCTTC.

V is TRBV11-3 and J is TRBJ1-4; 7 bases are a match to TRBD1. Germline CDR1 and CDR2: SGHNT and YENEEA. The V and J ends lost 6 bases and 5 bases, in that order; junction bases with no gene match: 6. The CDR3 extends over 14 amino acids. As DNA, the CDR3 is TGTGCCAGCAGTTCGGGACAGACGAATGAAAAACTGTTTTTT. Amino acid sequence: CASSSGQTNEKLFF.

The CDR3 sequence: CASSSRERDTEAFF. For the CDR3, the DNA is TGTGCCAGCAGTTCTCGAGAGAGGGACACTGAAGCTTTCTTT. The chain couples TRBV27 to TRBJ1-1; D call uncertain. V was clipped by 4 bases and J by 3 bases, with 12 bases between them. Per the germline V gene, CDR1 is MNHEY and CDR2 is SMNVEV (reference sequence). The CDR3 length is 14 residues.

The chain links TRBV7-8 to TRBJ2-1; maybe TRBD1 (5 bases). Trimming removed 5 bases at V and 7 bases at J, with 12 bases between. The germline gives CDR1 SGHVS, CDR2 FQNEAQ. This CDR3 comprises 13 residues. CDR3 sequence: CASSRQMTNEQFF. The CDR3 bases are TGTGCCAGCAGCCGACAGATGACTAATGAGCAGTTCTTC.

The chain combines TRBV5-1 with TRBJ2-5, with D possibly matching TRBD1 (6 bases). The V end lost 1 base, the J end lost 3 bases, and 16 bases lay between the germline ends. Germline V gene sequence: CDR1 SGHRS, CDR2 YFSETQ. There are 16 residues in the CDR3. The CDR3 loop reads CASSLYPGAIEETQYF. The DNA for the CDR3 is TGCGCCAGCAGCTTGTATCCAGGGGCAATAGAAGAGACCCAGTACTTC.

The chain joins TRBV27 to TRBJ1-2, with no clear D. This CDR3 region has 14 residues. With 4 bases removed from V and 0 bases from J, the gap between germline ends came to 9 bases. Germline V lookup: CDR1 MNHEY, CDR2 SMNVEV (reference sequence). CDR3 coding DNA: TGTGCCAGCAGTTACGCGGGAGCTAACTATGGCTACACCTTC. Amino acid sequence: CASSYAGANYGYTF.

The CDR3 sequence: CASSLSGKDGYTF. The CDR3 bases are TGTGCCAGCAGTTTATCAGGGAAGGATGGCTACACCTTC. The rearrangement links TRBV12-3 or TRBV12-4 to TRBJ1-2, with D tentatively TRBD1 (5 bases). The CDR3 contains 13 residues. V shed 2 bases and J shed 6 bases, with 10 bases lying between them.

The chain has TRBV6-5 and TRBJ2-3, with 8 nucleotides matching TRBD2. The CDR3 has 11 residues. Germline V lookup: CDR1 MNHEY, CDR2 SVGAGI. The CDR3, as DNA: TGTGCTAGCGGGGAGAGGGATACGCAGTATTTT. As protein: CASGERDTQYF.

This sequence joins TRBV3-1 (or the pseudogene TRBV3-2) and TRBJ2-5, with 8 positions matching TRBD2. Germline V gene lookup returns CDR1 LGHDT and CDR2 YNNKEL (reference sequence). Germline trimming cut 1 base from V and 5 bases from J; bases unmatched to any gene: 6. This CDR3 has 15 amino acids. DNA for the CDR3: TGTGCCAGCAGCCAAGCGCGGGGGGCCATCGAGACCCAGTACTTC. It specifies CASSQARGAIETQYF.

Here the CDR3 reads CASSPQGAGVYNEQFF. DNA for the CDR3: TGTGCCAGCAGTCCTCAGGGAGCGGGAGTATACAATGAGCAGTTCTTC. This chain links TRBV7-3 with TRBJ2-1, with 8 bases aligning to TRBD2. V dropped 6 bases and J dropped 4; count of bases not matched to a gene: 11. CDR1 and CDR2 from the germline V gene are SGHTA and FQGTGA. CDR3 length: 16 amino acids.

The chain is built from TRBV30 and TRBJ1-1; tentative D call: TRBD1 (5 bases). The CDR3 covers 14 residues. Germline loops: CDR1 GTSNPN, CDR2 SVGIG (reference sequence). Trimming took 4 bases from V and 3 from J, leaving 15 bases between them. In DNA, the CDR3 is TGTGCCTGGACCTCCCCCAGACAGTACACTGAAGCTTTCTTT. It encodes CAWTSPRQYTEAFF.

This clone was observed a single time. The V and J genes are TRBV7-2 and TRBJ2-7; 7 positions match TRBD2. The CDR3 has 16 amino acids. Germline V gene data show CDR1 as SGHTA and CDR2 as FQGNSA. Germline trimming cut 4 bases from V and 3 bases from J; bases unmatched to any gene: 12. The CDR3, as DNA: TGTGCCAGCAGCTCCGACCCACTAGCGTCGAACTACGAGCAGTACTTC. Encoded protein: CASSSDPLASNYEQYF.

The rearrangement links TRBV6-5 to TRBJ1-2; TRBD1 agrees at 7 bases. V was pared by 2 bases and J by 6 bases, with 9 bases of the junction left unmatched. Germline-derived CDR1 and CDR2 are MNHEY and SVGAGI. The CDR3 is 15 residues long. In DNA, the CDR3 is TGTGCCAGCAGTTACGATGGGACAGTCAGCGATGGCTACACCTTC. Translating gives CASSYDGTVSDGYTF.

In nucleotides, the CDR3 is TGCGCCAGCAGCTTGGTTTCGGAGGGCGAGCAGTACTTC. Residues: CASSLVSEGEQYF. The chain links TRBV5-1 to TRBJ2-7, with D tentatively TRBD2 (6 bases). The germline CDR1 and CDR2 sequences are SGHRS and YFSETQ. V lost 0 bases and J 6 bases, leaving 10 bases between the germline ends. The CDR3 is 13 residues long.